The 4 T cell receptor beta chains presented below share a single source sample, sequenced in a study of graft-versus-host responses after intestinal transplantation. TCRdb keeps only in-frame clones here, not all; method: immunoSEQ multiplex PCR. The sample carries 99,000 or so clones, 85% to 95% recorded once. These receptors' antigens are unknown. Sequencing used unstimulated CD8+ T cells sorted from spleen or lymph node cells, obtained before transplant. The receptors were gathered from a human donor who was the organ donor for an intestinal transplant.

The chain couples TRBV11-3 to TRBJ1-1; TRBD1 agrees at 9 bases. The CDR3 is 13 residues long. CDR1 is SGHNT and CDR2 is YENEEA in the germline V gene. The ends lost 8 bases at V and 6 bases at J; junction bases unmatched: 7. The CDR3 here is CASGDRETSEAFF. The CDR3 bases are TGTGCCAGCGGGGACAGGGAAACCTCTGAAGCTTTCTTT.

The V gene is TRBV7-6, the J gene TRBJ2-4; a possible D gene is TRBD2 (5 bases). The germline CDR1 and CDR2 sequences are SGHVS and FNYEAQ. V shed 3 bases and J shed 0 bases, with 9 bases lying between them. The CDR3 spans 15 residues. The CDR3 coding sequence is TGTGCCAGCAGCTTTGGCAGCGGAGCCAAAAACATTCAGTACTTC. Its protein product is CASSFGSGAKNIQYF. The full variable domain, its missing parts supplied by reference TRBV7-6 and TRBJ2-4, is GAGVSQSPRYKVTKRGQDVALRCDPISGHVSLYWYRQALGQGPEFLTYFNYEAQQDKSGLPNDRFSAERPEGSISTLTIQRTEQRDSAMYRCASSFGSGAKNIQYFGAGTRLSVL.

This clone was seen a few times. This rearrangement joins TRBV4-1 to TRBJ2-7; D unclear. The germline gives CDR1 MGHRA, CDR2 YSYEKL. The CDR3 sequence is 12 residues long. Trimming took off 4 bases at V and 0 bases at J, with 4 bases between the two ends. The CDR3 spells CASSRGSYEQYF. CDR3 DNA: TGCGCCAGCAGCCGCGGCTCCTACGAGCAGTACTTC.

V and J are TRBV5-1 and TRBJ2-1, with D possibly being TRBD2 (6 bases). Per the germline V gene, CDR1 is SGHRS and CDR2 is YFSETQ. V was clipped by 1 base and J by 5 bases, with 7 bases between them. The CDR3 length is 13 residues. CDR3 amino acids: CASSLKRDNEQFF. The CDR3, as DNA: TGCGCCAGCAGCTTGAAGCGGGACAATGAGCAGTTCTTC.